This TCR beta chain was sequenced during a study of T cells in Graves' hyperthyroidism and ophthalmopathy (dated by TCRdb to about 2019). The study in broad terms: Peripheral blood samples were taken at the time of initial diagnosis, prior to any treatment. To identify TCR V-J signatures that set the groups apart, the researchers used a discovery cohort of about a hundred patients, made up of under 50 with Graves' ophthalmopathy and about 55 with stable Graves' hyperthyroidism. Prospective prediction of ophthalmopathy was tested in an independent validation cohort consisting of some 20 hyperthyroidism patients and more than 15 patients who later progressed to ophthalmopathy. The 100 discovery patients were divided at random into training and test sets in a 7:3 ratio. In more than 5 Graves' hyperthyroidism patients, the study also compared T-cell repertoires from thyroid tissue with T-cell repertoires from blood. Following sampling, methimazole starting at 30 mg daily was given to hyperthyroidism patients, and high-dose intravenous methylprednisolone was given to ophthalmopathy patients. TCR Vbeta CDR3 sequencing of 120 to 150 peripheral blood samples (over 40 ophthalmopathy, over 70 hyperthyroidism and around 17 progressor patients) is reported in the paper. Beyond this particular receptor, the publication reports: In validation, the model predicted progression to ophthalmopathy a median of roughly 6.5 months before onset, with 65% to 71% sensitivity and about 72% specificity. In cross-validation, a model built on a 13 V-J signature told ophthalmopathy apart from stable hyperthyroidism with approximately 90% sensitivity and around 81% specificity, and in testing the same model reached 80%/75%. No statistical method was used to fix the sample size in advance, and group allocation was not hidden from the investigators. Most expanded thyroid clonotypes (frequency above 0.001) were also detected in blood, a finding suggesting that blood repertoires may reflect thyroid immune responses.

Ophthalmopathy patients had moderately to severely active disease, with a Clinical Activity Score of 3 or more, a NOSPECS grade of 4 or more, and a disease duration of less than 3 months. Exclusion was applied to patients with uncontrolled infections, other autoimmune diseases, pregnancy or lactation. Clinical symptoms, serum thyroxine and TRAb, thyroid ultrasound, and orbital computed tomography formed the basis for the diagnoses. PBMCs were isolated from 10 ml of fresh peripheral blood by Ficoll-Paque density gradient centrifugation. Trizol reagent was used to extract total RNA, and RNA quality was then checked on an Agilent 2100 Bioanalyzer. V lost 4 bases and J lost 8 bases; the stretch between them is 15 bases long. The germline V gene specifies SGHRS as CDR1 and YFSETQ as CDR2. The CDR3 numbers 14 residues from cysteine through phenylalanine. The sequence is cut down to CDR3 DNA, 42 bases in frame from base 1.

Remarks on this clonotype: What this receptor recognizes is not known. Possible read error: a much larger clone is one base away.

Amplification of TCR beta CDR3 regions was carried out from RNA transcripts. For the first round of RT-PCR on the TCR CDR3, the HTBI primer set was used together with the Qiagen OneStep RT-PCR kit. Libraries were constructed in a second round of multiplex PCR, after which size selection and purification were carried out. The libraries were sequenced on an Illumina HiSeq2000 using paired-end 100 bp reads. The study's processing was this. SOAPnuke was used to process the raw data, with reads discarded if the reads contained adapters or uncalled bases, had a mean Phred below 15, or lacked an exact constant-primer or identifier match. COPE v1.2.5 was used to merge high-quality paired reads, and clonotypes were defined as unique nucleotide sequences. MiTCR v1.1 was used to align clonotypes to the IMGT TRBV, TRBD and TRBJ reference segments. The analysis was restricted to V-J combinations with a frequency above 0.0001, which together covered 99% to 99.2% of the repertoires. The TCS score was defined as F50 (clonal expansion) divided by E x V (chaos), with BLOSUM62-based TCRdist calculated between CDR3 peptides within each V-J. Welch's t-statistics and random forest reduced 500 to 550 V-J features to around 14, which were used in a naive Bayes classifier (R e1071). TCRdb took the public reads, trimmed them with fastp at Q25, ran MiXCR for clone calling and kept in-frame beta chains. Each CDR3 protein gets just one entry, which takes the most common genes and DNA from the rows behind it. It is TCRdb's table, rather than the study itself, that gives the V and J calls and clone size. The sample records fewer than 400,000 distinct CDR3 sequences, over 12% of which are singletons. The ten largest clonotypes hold 25% to 30% of the sample.

The chain employs TRBV5-1 and TRBJ1-4, with a weak D call of TRBD1 (6 bases match). The sample comprised blood. The sequence came from a man aged 45-60 years with Graves' ophthalmopathy. The DNA reads TGCGCCAGCAGCCCGGGGACAAGAGGGGAAAAACTGTTTTTT. It translates as CASSPGTRGEKLFF.